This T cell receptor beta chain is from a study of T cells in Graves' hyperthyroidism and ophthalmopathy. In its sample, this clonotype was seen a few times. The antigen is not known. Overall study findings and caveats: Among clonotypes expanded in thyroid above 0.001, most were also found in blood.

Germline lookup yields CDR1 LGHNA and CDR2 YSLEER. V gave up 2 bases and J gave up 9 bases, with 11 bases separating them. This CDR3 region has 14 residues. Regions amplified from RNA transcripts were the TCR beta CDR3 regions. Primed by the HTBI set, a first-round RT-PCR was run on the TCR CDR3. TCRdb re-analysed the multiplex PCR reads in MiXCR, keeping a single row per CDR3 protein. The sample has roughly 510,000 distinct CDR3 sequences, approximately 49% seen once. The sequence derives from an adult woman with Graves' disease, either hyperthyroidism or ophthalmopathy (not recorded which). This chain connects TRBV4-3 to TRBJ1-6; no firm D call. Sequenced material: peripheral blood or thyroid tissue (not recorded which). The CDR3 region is CASSQKRTFSPLHF. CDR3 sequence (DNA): TGCGCCAGCAGCCAAAAACGGACGTTTTCACCCCTCCACTTT.